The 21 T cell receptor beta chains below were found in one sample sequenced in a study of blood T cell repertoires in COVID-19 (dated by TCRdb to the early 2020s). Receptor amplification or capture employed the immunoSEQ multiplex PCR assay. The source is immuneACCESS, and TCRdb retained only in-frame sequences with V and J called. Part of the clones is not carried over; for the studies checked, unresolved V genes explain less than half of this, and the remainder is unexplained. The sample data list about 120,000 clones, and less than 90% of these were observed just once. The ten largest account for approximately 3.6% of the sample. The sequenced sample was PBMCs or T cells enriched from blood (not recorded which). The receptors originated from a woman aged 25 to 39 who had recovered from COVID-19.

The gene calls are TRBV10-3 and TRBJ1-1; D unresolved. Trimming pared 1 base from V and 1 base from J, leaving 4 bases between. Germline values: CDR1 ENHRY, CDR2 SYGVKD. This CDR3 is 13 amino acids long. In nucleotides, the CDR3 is TGTGCCATCAGTGAGTACGGGAACACTGAAGCTTTCTTT. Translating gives CAISEYGNTEAFF.

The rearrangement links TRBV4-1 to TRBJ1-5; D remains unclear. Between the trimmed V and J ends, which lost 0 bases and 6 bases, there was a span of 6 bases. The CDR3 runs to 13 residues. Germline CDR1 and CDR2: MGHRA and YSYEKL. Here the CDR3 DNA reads TGCGCCAGCAGCCAAGATCGCGGTCAGCCCCAGCATTTT. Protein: CASSQDRGQPQHF.

The CDR3 nucleotides are TGTGCCACCACCACAGGGGAGAACACCGGGGAGCTGTTTTTT. Its protein product is CATTTGENTGELFF. The V call is TRBV24-1, the J call TRBJ2-2, with TRBD1 matching 7 bases. The CDR3 contains 14 residues. From germline, CDR1 is KGHDR and CDR2 SFDVKD. Trimming took 8 bases from V and 1 from J; bases not matched to a gene: 3.

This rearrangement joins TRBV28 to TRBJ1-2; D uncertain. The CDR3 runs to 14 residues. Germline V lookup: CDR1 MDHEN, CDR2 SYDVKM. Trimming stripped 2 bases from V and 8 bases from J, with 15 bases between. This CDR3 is CASSLETLAGGYTF. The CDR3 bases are TGTGCCAGCAGTTTAGAGACCCTAGCCGGAGGCTACACCTTC.

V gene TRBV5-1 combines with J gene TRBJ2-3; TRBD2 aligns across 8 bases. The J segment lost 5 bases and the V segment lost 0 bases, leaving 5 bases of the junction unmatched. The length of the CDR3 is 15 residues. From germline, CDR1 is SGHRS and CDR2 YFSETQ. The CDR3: CASSLVPSGQDTQYF. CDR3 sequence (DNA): TGCGCCAGCAGCTTGGTTCCTAGCGGGCAAGATACGCAGTATTTT.

CDR3 nucleotides: TGTGCCAGCAGCATAGGAGTCTCATCCACCGGGGAGCTGTTTTTT. This encodes CASSIGVSSTGELFF. The rearrangement uses TRBV11-2 and TRBJ2-2; D is unclear. Germline loops: CDR1 SGHAT, CDR2 FQNNGV. This CDR3 is built from 15 residues. V lost 5 bases and J 4 bases, leaving 14 bases between the germline ends. Full variable domain (missing parts from reference TRBV11-2 and TRBJ2-2): EAGVAQSPRYKIIEKRQSVAFWCNPISGHATLYWYQQILGQGPKLLIQFQNNGVVDDSQLPKDRFSAERLKGVDSTLKIQPAKLEDSAVYLCASSIGVSSTGELFFGEGSRLTVL.

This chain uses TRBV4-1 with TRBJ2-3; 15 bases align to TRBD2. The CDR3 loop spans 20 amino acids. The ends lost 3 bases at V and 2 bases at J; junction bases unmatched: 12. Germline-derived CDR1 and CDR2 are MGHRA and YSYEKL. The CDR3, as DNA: TGCGCCAGCAGCCACCACCGTGGACTAGCGGGAGGGCCCATCACAGATACGCAGTATTTT. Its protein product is CASSHHRGLAGGPITDTQYF.

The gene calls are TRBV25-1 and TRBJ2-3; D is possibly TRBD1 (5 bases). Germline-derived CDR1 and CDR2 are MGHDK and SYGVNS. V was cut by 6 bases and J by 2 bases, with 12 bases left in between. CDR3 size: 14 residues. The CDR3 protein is CASSPRDITDTQYF. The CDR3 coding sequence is TGTGCCAGCAGCCCCAGGGATATCACAGATACGCAGTATTTT. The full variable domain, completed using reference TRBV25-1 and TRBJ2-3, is EADIYQTPRYLVIGTGKKITLECSQTMGHDKMYWYQQDPGMELHLIHYSYGVNSTEKGDLSSESTVSRIRTEHFPLTLESARPSHTSQYLCASSPRDITDTQYFGPGTRLTVL.

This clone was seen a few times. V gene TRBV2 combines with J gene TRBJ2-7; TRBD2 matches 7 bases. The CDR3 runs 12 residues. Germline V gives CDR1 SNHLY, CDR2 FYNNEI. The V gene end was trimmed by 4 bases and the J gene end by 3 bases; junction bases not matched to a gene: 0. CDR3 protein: CASSGDYYEQYF. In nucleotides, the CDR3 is TGTGCCAGCAGTGGGGACTACTACGAGCAGTACTTC. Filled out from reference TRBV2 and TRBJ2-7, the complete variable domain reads EPEVTQTPSHQVTQMGQEVILRCVPISNHLYFYWYRQILGQKVEFLVSFYNNEISEKSEIFDDQFSVERPDGSNFTLKIRSTKLEDSAMYFCASSGDYYEQYFGPGTRLTVT.

This chain's CDR3 is CASSSWGVAGNTIYF. The CDR3 DNA is TGTGCCAGTTCTTCATGGGGAGTAGCTGGAAACACCATATATTTT. V gene TRBV7-9 combines with J gene TRBJ1-3; D gene unclear. Germline values: CDR1 SEHNR, CDR2 FQNEAQ (reference sequence). The CDR3 extends over 15 amino acids. Trimming stripped 9 bases from V and 2 bases from J, with 17 bases between.

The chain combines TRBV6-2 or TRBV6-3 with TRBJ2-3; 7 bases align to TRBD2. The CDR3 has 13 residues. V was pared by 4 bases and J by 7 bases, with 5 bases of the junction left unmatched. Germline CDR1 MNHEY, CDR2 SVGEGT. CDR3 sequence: CASSFGTTYTQYF. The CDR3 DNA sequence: TGTGCCAGCAGTTTTGGGACTACGTATACGCAGTATTTT.

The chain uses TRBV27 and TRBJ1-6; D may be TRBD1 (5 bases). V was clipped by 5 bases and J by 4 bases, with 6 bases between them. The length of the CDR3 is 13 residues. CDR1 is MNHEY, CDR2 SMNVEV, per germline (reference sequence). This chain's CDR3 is CASSQGYNSPLHF. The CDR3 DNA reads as TGTGCCAGCAGTCAGGGATATAATTCACCCCTCCACTTT.

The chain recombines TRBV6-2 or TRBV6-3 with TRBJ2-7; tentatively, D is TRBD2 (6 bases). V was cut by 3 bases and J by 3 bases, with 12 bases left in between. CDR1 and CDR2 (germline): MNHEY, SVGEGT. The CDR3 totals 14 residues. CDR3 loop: CASSYFAGSYEQYF. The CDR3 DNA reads TGTGCCAGCAGTTATTTCGCCGGGAGCTACGAGCAGTACTTC.

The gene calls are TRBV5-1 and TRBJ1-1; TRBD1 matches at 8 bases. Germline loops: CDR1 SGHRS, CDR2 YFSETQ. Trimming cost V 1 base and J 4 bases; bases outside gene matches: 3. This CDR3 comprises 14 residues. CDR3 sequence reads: CASSLKQGGTEAFF. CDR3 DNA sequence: TGCGCCAGCAGCTTGAAACAGGGGGGCACTGAAGCTTTCTTT.

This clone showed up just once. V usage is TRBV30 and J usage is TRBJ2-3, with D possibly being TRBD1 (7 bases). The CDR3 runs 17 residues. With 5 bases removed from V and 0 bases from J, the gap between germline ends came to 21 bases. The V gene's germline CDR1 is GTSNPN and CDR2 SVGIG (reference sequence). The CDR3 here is CAWGGGQTGPSTDTQYF. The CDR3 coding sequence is TGTGCCTGGGGAGGGGGACAGACAGGGCCAAGCACAGATACGCAGTATTTT.

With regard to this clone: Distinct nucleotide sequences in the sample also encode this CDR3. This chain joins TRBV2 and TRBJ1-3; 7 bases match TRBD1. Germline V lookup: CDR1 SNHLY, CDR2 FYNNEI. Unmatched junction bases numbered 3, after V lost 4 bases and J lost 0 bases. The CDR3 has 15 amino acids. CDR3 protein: CASSGQGLSGNTIYF. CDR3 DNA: TGTGCCAGCAGTGGACAGGGCCTCTCTGGAAACACCATATATTTT.

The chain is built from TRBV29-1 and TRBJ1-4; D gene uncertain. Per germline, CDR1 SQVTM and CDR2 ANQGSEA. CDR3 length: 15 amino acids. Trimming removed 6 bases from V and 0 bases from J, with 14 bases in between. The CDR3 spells CSVAPVWPTNEKLFF. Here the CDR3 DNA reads TGCAGCGTGGCCCCCGTTTGGCCAACTAATGAAAAACTGTTTTTT.

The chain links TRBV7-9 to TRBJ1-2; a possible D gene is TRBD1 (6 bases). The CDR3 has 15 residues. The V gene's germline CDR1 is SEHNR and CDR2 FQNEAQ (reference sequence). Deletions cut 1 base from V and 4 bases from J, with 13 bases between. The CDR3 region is CASSLGNRAPYGYTF. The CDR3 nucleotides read TGTGCCAGCAGCTTAGGAAACAGGGCACCCTATGGCTACACCTTC.

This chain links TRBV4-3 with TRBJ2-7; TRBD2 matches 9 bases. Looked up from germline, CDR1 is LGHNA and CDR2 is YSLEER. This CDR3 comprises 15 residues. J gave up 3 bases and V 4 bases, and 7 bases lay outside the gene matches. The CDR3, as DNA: TGCGCCAGCAGCCTTTTAGCGGGAGCGAGCTACGAGCAGTACTTC. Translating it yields CASSLLAGASYEQYF.

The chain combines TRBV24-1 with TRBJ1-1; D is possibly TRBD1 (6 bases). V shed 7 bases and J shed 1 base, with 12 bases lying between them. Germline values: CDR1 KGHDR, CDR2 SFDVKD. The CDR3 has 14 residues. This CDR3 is CATRGAGPNTEAFF. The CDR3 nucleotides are TGTGCCACCAGGGGGGCAGGCCCGAACACTGAAGCTTTCTTT.

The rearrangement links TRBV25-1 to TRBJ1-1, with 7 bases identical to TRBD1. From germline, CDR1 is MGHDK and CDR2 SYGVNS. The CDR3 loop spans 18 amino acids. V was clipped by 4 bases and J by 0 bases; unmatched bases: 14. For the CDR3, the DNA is TGTGCCAGCAGTGGATTGCTGGCTCCGACAGGGATGAACACTGAAGCTTTCTTT. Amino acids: CASSGLLAPTGMNTEAFF. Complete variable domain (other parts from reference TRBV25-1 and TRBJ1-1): EADIYQTPRYLVIGTGKKITLECSQTMGHDKMYWYQQDPGMELHLIHYSYGVNSTEKGDLSSESTVSRIRTEHFPLTLESARPSHTSQYLCASSGLLAPTGMNTEAFFGQGTRLTVV.